A single sample is the source of the 5 T cell receptor beta chains below, sequenced in a study of blood T cell repertoires in COVID-19 (dated by TCRdb to the early 2020s). The protocol used for the library was the immunoSEQ multiplex PCR assay. TCRdb retrieved this table from immuneACCESS and kept in-frame rearrangements only. Not all clones are present; in checked studies, unresolved V genes account for under half, and no reason is known for the remainder. A total of 120,000 to 150,000 clones appear in this sample, around 90% of them only once. The ten biggest clones cover around 0.91% of the sample. Sequencing input: peripheral blood. Receptors originate from a woman aged 50 to 60 with acute or convalescent COVID-19.

This chain uses TRBV11-3 with TRBJ2-5; no clear D gene. The germline CDR1 and CDR2 sequences are SGHNT and YENEEA. The CDR3 is 15 amino acids. Trimming removed 5 bases from V and 4 bases from J, with 17 bases in between. CDR3 region: CASSRRQARLETQYF. CDR3 in DNA: TGTGCCAGCAGCCGTCGACAAGCCCGGCTAGAGACCCAGTACTTC. The whole variable domain, filled in from reference TRBV11-3 and TRBJ2-5, reads EAGVVQSPRYKIIEKKQPVAFWCNPISGHNTLYWYLQNLGQGPELLIRYENEEAVDDSQLPKDRFSAERLKGVDSTLKIQPAELGDSAVYLCASSRRQARLETQYFGPGTRLLVL.

The chain joins TRBV5-1 to TRBJ1-1, with TRBD1 matching over 11 bases. The germline gives CDR1 SGHRS, CDR2 YFSETQ. This CDR3 region has 13 residues. Trimming at V came to 4 bases and at J to 7 bases, leaving 3 bases not matched to a gene. The CDR3 protein is CASSGGTGGEAFF. The CDR3 DNA sequence: TGCGCCAGCAGCGGCGGGACAGGGGGTGAAGCTTTCTTT.

This chain connects TRBV28 to TRBJ1-3; the D gene is possibly TRBD1 (5 bases). This CDR3 comprises 15 residues. Germline CDR1 MDHEN, CDR2 SYDVKM. V lost 7 bases and J 0 bases, leaving 13 bases between the germline ends. DNA for the CDR3: TGTGCCAGCACCCCGGACACAAACTCTGGAAACACCATATATTTT. Protein sequence: CASTPDTNSGNTIYF.

V and J are TRBV30 and TRBJ2-1; 8 nucleotides align to TRBD2. With 8 bases clipped from V and 3 bases from J, the junction kept 9 bases outside the gene matches. The CDR3 contains 14 residues. CDR1 and CDR2 from the germline V gene are GTSNPN and SVGIG (reference sequence). DNA for the CDR3: TGTGCCGGTTTTAGCGGGATTTTCTACAATGAGCAGTTCTTC. This encodes CAGFSGIFYNEQFF.

V gene TRBV10-1 combines with J gene TRBJ2-2; D possibly corresponds to TRBD1 (5 bases). The CDR3 is 14 amino acids. V lost 3 bases and J lost 1, with 6 bases in between. Germline-derived CDR1 and CDR2 are WNHNN and SYGVQD (reference sequence). CDR3 DNA: TGCGCCAGCAGTGAAGGACAGAACACCGGGGAGCTGTTTTTT. Translation gives CASSEGQNTGELFF.